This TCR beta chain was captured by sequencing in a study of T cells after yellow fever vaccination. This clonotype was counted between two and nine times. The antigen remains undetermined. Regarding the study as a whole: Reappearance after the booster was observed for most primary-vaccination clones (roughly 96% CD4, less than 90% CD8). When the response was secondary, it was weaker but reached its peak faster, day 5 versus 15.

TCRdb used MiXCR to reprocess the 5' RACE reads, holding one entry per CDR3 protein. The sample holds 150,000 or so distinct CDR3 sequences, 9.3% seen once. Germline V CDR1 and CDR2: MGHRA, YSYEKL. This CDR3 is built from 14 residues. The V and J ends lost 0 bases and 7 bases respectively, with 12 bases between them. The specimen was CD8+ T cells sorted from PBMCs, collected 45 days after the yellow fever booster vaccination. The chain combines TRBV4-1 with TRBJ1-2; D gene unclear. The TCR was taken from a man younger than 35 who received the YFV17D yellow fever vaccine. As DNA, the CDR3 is TGCGCCAGCAGCCAAGATACAGCTGTACGTGGCTACACCTTC. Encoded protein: CASSQDTAVRGYTF.